Each of the 30 T cell receptor beta chains below was sequenced from the same sample in a study of PD-1 blockade in classical Hodgkin lymphoma. After autologous stem cell transplantation all patients relapsed, and prior brentuximab vedotin exposure differed between cohorts. Using immunoSEQ multiplex PCR, the repertoire was profiled, and TCRdb retains in-frame clones only, with some absent. This sample has some 6,900 clones; 70% to 85% occur once, and the top ten carry approximately 35%. Sequenced material: peripheral blood mononuclear cells (PBMCs), taken at baseline. The origin of the receptors is a human donor with classical Hodgkin lymphoma.

J is TRBJ2-7 and V is TRBV28; TRBD2 matches 11 bases. Germline V lookup: CDR1 MDHEN, CDR2 SYDVKM. This CDR3 spans 13 amino acids. V shed 8 bases, J shed 6 bases, and the junction held 6 bases outside the gene matches. As DNA, the CDR3 is TGTGCCAGCGCGGGGGGACTAGCGGTCGAGCAGTACTTC. This gives the protein CASAGGLAVEQYF.

The chain employs TRBV6-1 and TRBJ2-1, with D maybe TRBD2 (5 bases). The germline V gene encodes CDR1 MNHNS and CDR2 SASEGT. V lost 6 bases and J lost 10, with 10 bases in between. The CDR3 consists of 11 residues. The chain's CDR3 is CASSVQREQFF. The CDR3 region has the DNA TGTGCCAGCAGCGTTCAGCGGGAGCAGTTCTTC.

The chain combines TRBV25-1 with TRBJ1-1, with 9 positions matching TRBD1. V lost 8 bases and J lost 5; bases outside the gene matches: 12. Germline V lookup: CDR1 MGHDK, CDR2 SYGVNS. This CDR3 contains 15 residues. CDR3 protein: CASGRQGGLKTEAFF. DNA for the CDR3: TGTGCCAGCGGACGACAGGGGGGCCTCAAGACTGAAGCTTTCTTT.

In this sample, this clone turned up once. The V and J genes are TRBV2 and TRBJ2-3; 7 nucleotides agree with TRBD2. The junction had 5 bases not matched to a gene; V was cut back by 7 bases and J by 4 bases. Germline V gene data show CDR1 as SNHLY and CDR2 as FYNNEI. This CDR3 has 13 residues. CDR3 residues: CASTSGTADTQYF. The DNA for the CDR3 is TGTGCCAGCACGAGCGGGACGGCAGATACGCAGTATTTT.

The V and J genes are TRBV19 and TRBJ1-2, with D uncertain. CDR3 length: 13 amino acids. Per the germline V gene, CDR1 is LNHDA and CDR2 is SQIVND (reference sequence). The ends were cut back, 5 bases at V and 4 bases at J, with 11 bases in the middle. The CDR3 region is CASSPPAPYGYTF. The CDR3 DNA sequence: TGTGCCAGTAGTCCTCCGGCCCCCTATGGCTACACCTTC.

The chain links TRBV11-2 to TRBJ2-4; no clear D. The CDR3 extends over 13 amino acids. V was cut by 3 bases and J by 5 bases, with 8 bases left in between. The germline V gene encodes CDR1 SGHAT and CDR2 FQNNGV. CDR3 in amino acids: CASSFTNQNIQYF. The DNA of the CDR3 is TGTGCCAGCAGCTTCACCAACCAAAACATTCAGTACTTC.

The chain combines TRBV7-2 with TRBJ2-2, with 14 bases lining up with TRBD2. This CDR3 comprises 18 residues. The ends lost 8 bases at V and 0 bases at J; junction bases unmatched: 8. CDR1 is SGHTA, CDR2 FQGNSA, per germline. The CDR3 DNA reads TGTGCCAGCTCGGGACTAGCGGGAGCACATCCGAACACCGGGGAGCTGTTTTTT. It is translated as CASSGLAGAHPNTGELFF.

This clone has only a few counts. The chain is built from TRBV6-5 and TRBJ2-7, with TRBD2 as a possible D gene (6 bases). This CDR3 is 15 amino acids long. The V and J ends lost 2 bases and 0 bases respectively, with 11 bases between them. In germline, CDR1 is MNHEY, CDR2 SVGAGI. The CDR3 sequence: CASSYEYGSSYEQYF. The CDR3 DNA sequence: TGTGCCAGCAGTTACGAATACGGGAGCTCCTACGAGCAGTACTTC.

CDR3 amino acids: CASSLANTIYF. The CDR3 DNA sequence: TGTGCCAGCAGCCTCGCGAACACCATATATTTT. V usage is TRBV13 and J usage is TRBJ1-3; D is ambiguous. Germline V gene data show CDR1 as PRHDT and CDR2 as FYEKMQ (reference sequence). V gave up 5 bases and J gave up 7 bases, with 6 bases separating them. The CDR3 totals 11 residues.

Notes on this clone: Other DNA sequences within the sample encode an identical CDR3. The chain employs TRBV7-9 and TRBJ2-7; possibly TRBD1 for D (6 bases). The germline V gene has CDR1 SEHNR and CDR2 FQNEAQ (reference sequence). Between the trimmed V and J ends, which lost 5 bases and 3 bases, there was a span of 11 bases. The CDR3 loop spans 13 amino acids. DNA of the CDR3: TGTGCCAGCAGCCCCCTGGACAGCTACGAGCAGTACTTC. Translated, it gives CASSPLDSYEQYF. Based on the CDR3 plus reference TRBV7-9 and TRBJ2-7, the full variable domain is DTGVSQNPRHKITKRGQNVTFRCDPISEHNRLYWYRQTLGQGPEFLTYFQNEAQLEKSRLLSDRFSAERPKGSFSTLEIQRTEQGDSAMYLCASSPLDSYEQYFGPGTRLTVT.

The chain uses TRBV7-2 and TRBJ2-1, with 7 bases lining up with TRBD1. The CDR3 is 14 amino acids. Looked up from germline, CDR1 is SGHTA and CDR2 is FQGNSA. Trimming at V came to 4 bases and at J to 7 bases, leaving 7 bases not matched to a gene. The CDR3 sequence is CASSSKQGENEQFF. As DNA, the CDR3 is TGTGCCAGCAGCTCAAAGCAGGGGGAGAATGAGCAGTTCTTC.

The chain recombines TRBV5-6 with TRBJ2-5; 8 nucleotides line up with TRBD1. CDR3 length equals 15 residues. The V gene's germline CDR1 is SGHDT and CDR2 YYEEEE. V trimming: 0 bases; J trimming: 3 bases; junction bases outside the gene matches: 4. The CDR3 loop is CASSLDWTGKETQYF. The CDR3 DNA reads as TGTGCCAGCAGCTTGGATTGGACAGGGAAAGAGACCCAGTACTTC.

Comments on this clone: Because the CDR3's place on the DNA is in doubt, the DNA is left out and the CDR3 is given as listed by TCRdb. This sequence joins TRBV2 and TRBJ1-5. The CDR3 sequence runs 18 residues, both termini included. Germline V gene sequence: CDR1 SNHLY, CDR2 FYNNEI. This chain's CDR3 is CASSGSLSGPFSNQPQHF.

This sequence joins TRBV6-6 and TRBJ1-2; D not certain. The CDR3 has 13 residues. V gave up 6 bases and J gave up 8 bases, with 16 bases separating them. CDR1 and CDR2 (germline): MNHNY, SVGAGI (reference sequence). CDR3 loop: CASSLDTLHGYTF. The CDR3 DNA reads as TGTGCCAGCAGCTTAGACACCCTCCACGGCTACACCTTC.

This chain connects TRBV28 to TRBJ2-4, with 9 nucleotides matching TRBD2. Germline V gene lookup returns CDR1 MDHEN and CDR2 SYDVKM. This CDR3 has 14 amino acids. V gave up 3 bases and J gave up 7 bases; unmatched junction bases: 4. The CDR3 nucleotides are TGTGCCAGCAGTTTGCGGGAGGGAAGGAACATTCAGTACTTC. This codes for CASSLREGRNIQYF.

A word on this clone: A read error may produce the germline difference seen at one junction end. This chain links TRBV7-8 with TRBJ1-2, with D tentatively TRBD1 (6 bases). The CDR3 is made up of 16 amino acids. CDR1 and CDR2 from the germline V gene are SGHVS and FQNEAQ. The CDR3 sequence: CASSLAVGGDNSGYTF. The CDR3 DNA is TGTGCCAGCAGCTTAGCTGTCGGGGGCGATAACTCTGGCTACACCTTC.

This clone was recorded only once. The CDR3 nucleotides are TGTGCCAGTAGCCACCGCGAGGAGAACTATGGCTACACCTTC. This sequence encodes CASSHREENYGYTF. The gene calls are TRBV19 and TRBJ1-2; D unclear. The germline V gene encodes CDR1 LNHDA and CDR2 SQIVND (reference sequence). The ends were cut back, 6 bases at V and 2 bases at J, with 13 bases in the middle. This CDR3 region has 14 residues.

This clone is labeled as medium-sized. The rearrangement joins TRBV11-2 to TRBJ2-7, with 11 bases that match TRBD2. The V segment lost 5 bases and the J segment 3 bases; nucleotides outside the gene matches: 12. This CDR3 has 17 amino acids. Germline CDR1 is SGHAT and CDR2 is FQNNGV. As DNA, the CDR3 is TGTGCCAGCAGCACACTAGCGGGAGCACCCAGACTCTACGAGCAGTACTTC. Translation: CASSTLAGAPRLYEQYF.

The chain couples TRBV19 to TRBJ1-1, with 11 bases aligning to TRBD1. With 9 bases clipped from V and 4 bases from J, the junction kept 10 bases outside the gene matches. CDR1 and CDR2 (germline): LNHDA, SQIVND (reference sequence). This CDR3 region has 15 residues. The CDR3 loop reads CASRTGGAGSTEAFF. CDR3 nucleotide sequence: TGTGCCAGCCGGACAGGGGGCGCTGGGAGCACTGAAGCTTTCTTT.

The chain recombines TRBV20-1 with TRBJ2-1, with 7 bases lining up with TRBD1. The CDR3 loop spans 11 amino acids. Germline CDR1 DFQATT, CDR2 SNEGSKA (reference sequence). The junction had 5 bases not matched to a gene; V was cut back by 8 bases and J by 7 bases. The CDR3 DNA reads as TGCAGTTTACAGGGGACGAATGAGCAGTTCTTC. It encodes CSLQGTNEQFF.

DNA for the CDR3: TGTGCCAGCAGCCAAAATTGGGCAGGAGCCTACGAGCAGTACTTC. Translated: CASSQNWAGAYEQYF. V gene TRBV14 combines with J gene TRBJ2-7; no clear D. CDR1 and CDR2 from the germline V gene are SGHDN and FVKESK. V was trimmed by 2 bases and J by 2 bases, leaving 13 bases between them. CDR3 size: 15 residues.

V usage is TRBV5-5 and J usage is TRBJ1-1; the D is unclear. Trimming pared 2 bases from V and 4 bases from J, leaving 6 bases between. Germline V gene lookup returns CDR1 SGHKS and CDR2 YYEKEE (reference sequence). CDR3 size: 12 residues. DNA of the CDR3: TGTGCCAGCAGCTTCGAGGGCACTGAAGCTTTCTTT. Translating gives CASSFEGTEAFF. Full variable domain (missing parts from reference TRBV5-5 and TRBJ1-1): DAGVTQSPTHLIKTRGQQVTLRCSPISGHKSVSWYQQVLGQGPQFIFQYYEKEERGRGNFPDRFSARQFPNYSSELNVNALLLGDSALYLCASSFEGTEAFFGQGTRLTVV.

The CDR3: CASSDGGYNEQFF. CDR3 bases: TGTGCCAGCAGCGACGGAGGGTACAATGAGCAGTTCTTC. V gene TRBV11-3 combines with J gene TRBJ2-1; tentative D call: TRBD2 (6 bases). Germline CDR1 is SGHNT and CDR2 is YENEEA. V was pared by 5 bases and J by 4 bases, with 9 bases between. The CDR3 is 13 amino acids. Using reference TRBV11-3 and TRBJ2-1 for the parts outside the CDR3, the full variable domain is EAGVVQSPRYKIIEKKQPVAFWCNPISGHNTLYWYLQNLGQGPELLIRYENEEAVDDSQLPKDRFSAERLKGVDSTLKIQPAELGDSAVYLCASSDGGYNEQFFGPGTRLTVL.

V is TRBV7-9 and J is TRBJ2-7; D perhaps matches TRBD2 (5 bases). The CDR3 consists of 15 residues. Germline CDR1 SEHNR, CDR2 FQNEAQ (reference sequence). The germline V and J ends were trimmed by 2 bases and 5 bases, with 16 bases remaining between them. CDR3 residues: CASSLLRGGLNEQYF. The CDR3 DNA sequence: TGTGCCAGCAGCTTATTACGCGGAGGCCTAAACGAGCAGTACTTC. The full variable domain, completed using reference TRBV7-9 and TRBJ2-7, is DTGVSQNPRHKITKRGQNVTFRCDPISEHNRLYWYRQTLGQGPEFLTYFQNEAQLEKSRLLSDRFSAERPKGSFSTLEIQRTEQGDSAMYLCASSLLRGGLNEQYFGPGTRLTVT.

This chain links TRBV28 with TRBJ2-7, with 10 bases fitting TRBD1. V lost 6 bases, J lost 0 bases, and 8 bases stayed unmatched. The CDR3 contains 16 residues. Germline CDR1 reads MDHEN; CDR2 reads SYDVKM. The CDR3 nucleotides are TGTGCCAGCAGACCTCCGACAGGGGGCTCCTCCTACGAGCAGTACTTC. Its protein product is CASRPPTGGSSYEQYF.

The V gene is TRBV7-8, the J gene TRBJ1-5; weak D call: TRBD1 (5 bases). Germline CDR1 is SGHVS and CDR2 is FQNEAQ. There are 13 residues in the CDR3. Deletions cut 5 bases from V and 4 bases from J, with 9 bases between. The chain's CDR3 is CASSGTRNQPQHF. CDR3 DNA sequence: TGTGCCAGCAGCGGGACTCGAAATCAGCCCCAGCATTTT.

The chain is built from TRBV5-5 and TRBJ1-4, with TRBD1 identical over 9 bases. The ends lost 3 bases at V and 8 bases at J; junction bases unmatched: 14. CDR1 SGHKS and CDR2 YYEKEE come from the germline V gene (reference sequence). The CDR3 has 17 amino acids. The CDR3 DNA reads TGTGCCAGCAGCTCCCATACAGGGGGCAGGAGTCGCGAAAAACTGTTTTTT. This encodes CASSSHTGGRSREKLFF.

This chain joins TRBV7-2 and TRBJ1-2; no definite D call. Germline V gene data show CDR1 as SGHTA and CDR2 as FQGNSA. The CDR3 has 13 residues. Trimming took off 2 bases at V and 4 bases at J, with 8 bases between the two ends. The CDR3 loop is CASSLWRAYGYTF. The DNA of the CDR3 is TGTGCCAGCAGCTTATGGCGGGCCTATGGCTACACCTTC.

The chain recombines TRBV10-3 with TRBJ2-1; D possibly corresponds to TRBD2 (5 bases). V was shortened by 8 bases and J by 4 bases, with 15 bases between the two germline ends. Germline-derived CDR1 and CDR2 are ENHRY and SYGVKD. This CDR3 spans 14 amino acids. CDR3 region: CAICPGLGYNEQFF. The CDR3 nucleotides are TGTGCCATCTGTCCGGGATTGGGGTACAATGAGCAGTTCTTC.

The chain uses TRBV19 and TRBJ1-4; D is perhaps TRBD1 (6 bases). V was cut by 8 bases and J by 0 bases, with 13 bases left in between. Germline CDR1 reads LNHDA; CDR2 reads SQIVND (reference sequence). The CDR3 is 15 residues long. CDR3 nucleotide sequence: TGTGCCAGTGCGACAGGAAGTGCAACTAATGAAAAACTGTTTTTT. The encoded protein is CASATGSATNEKLFF. Filled out from reference TRBV19 and TRBJ1-4, the complete variable domain reads DGGITQSPKYLFRKEGQNVTLSCEQNLNHDAMYWYRQDPGQGLRLIYYSQIVNDFQKGDIAEGYSVSREKKESFPLTVTSAQKNPTAFYLCASATGSATNEKLFFGSGTQLSVL.